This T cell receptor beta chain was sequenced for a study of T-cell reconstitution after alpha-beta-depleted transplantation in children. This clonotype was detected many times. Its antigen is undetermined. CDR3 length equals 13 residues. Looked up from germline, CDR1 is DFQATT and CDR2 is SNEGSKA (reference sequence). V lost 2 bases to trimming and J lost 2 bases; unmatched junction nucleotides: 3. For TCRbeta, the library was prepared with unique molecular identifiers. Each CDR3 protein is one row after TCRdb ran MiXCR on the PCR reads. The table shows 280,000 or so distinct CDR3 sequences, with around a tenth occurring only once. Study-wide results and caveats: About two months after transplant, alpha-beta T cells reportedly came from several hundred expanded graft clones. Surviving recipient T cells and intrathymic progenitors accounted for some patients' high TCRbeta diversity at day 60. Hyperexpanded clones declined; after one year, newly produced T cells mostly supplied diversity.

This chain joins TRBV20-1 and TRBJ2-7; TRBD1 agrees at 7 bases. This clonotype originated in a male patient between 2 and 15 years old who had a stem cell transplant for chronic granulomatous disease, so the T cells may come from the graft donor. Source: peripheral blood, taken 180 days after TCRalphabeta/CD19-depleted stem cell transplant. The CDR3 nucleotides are TGCAGTGCTAGACAGGGGGTAACCTACGAGCAGTACTTC. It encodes CSARQGVTYEQYF.